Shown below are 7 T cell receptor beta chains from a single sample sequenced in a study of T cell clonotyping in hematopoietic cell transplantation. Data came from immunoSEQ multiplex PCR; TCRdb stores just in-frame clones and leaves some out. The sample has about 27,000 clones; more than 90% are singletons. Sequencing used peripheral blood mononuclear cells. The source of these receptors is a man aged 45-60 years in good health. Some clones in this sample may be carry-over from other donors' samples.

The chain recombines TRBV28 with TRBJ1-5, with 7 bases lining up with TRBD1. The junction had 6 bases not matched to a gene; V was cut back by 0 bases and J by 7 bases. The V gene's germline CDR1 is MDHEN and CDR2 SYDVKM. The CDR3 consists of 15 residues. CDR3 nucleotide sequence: TGTGCCAGCAGTTTATGGGGCAGGGGGGTGCAGCCCCAGCATTTT. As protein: CASSLWGRGVQPQHF.

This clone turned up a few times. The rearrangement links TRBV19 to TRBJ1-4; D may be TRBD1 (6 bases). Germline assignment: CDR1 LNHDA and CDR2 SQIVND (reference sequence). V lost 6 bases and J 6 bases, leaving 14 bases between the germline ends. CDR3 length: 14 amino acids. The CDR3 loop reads CASRERRTDEKLFF. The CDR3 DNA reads TGTGCCAGTAGGGAGAGAAGGACAGATGAAAAACTGTTTTTT.

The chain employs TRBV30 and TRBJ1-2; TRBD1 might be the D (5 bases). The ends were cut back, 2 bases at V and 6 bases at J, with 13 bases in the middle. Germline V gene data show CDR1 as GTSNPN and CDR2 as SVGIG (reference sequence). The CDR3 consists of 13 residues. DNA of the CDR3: TGTGCCTGGAGTCCGATTAGGGGTAATGGCTACACCTTC. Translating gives CAWSPIRGNGYTF.

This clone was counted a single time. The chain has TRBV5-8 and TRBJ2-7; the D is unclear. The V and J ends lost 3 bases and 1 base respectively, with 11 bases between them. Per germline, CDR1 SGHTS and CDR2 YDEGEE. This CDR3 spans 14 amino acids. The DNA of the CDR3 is TGTGCCAGCAGCTGGACCAGAGGTTCCTACGAGCAGTACTTC. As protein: CASSWTRGSYEQYF.

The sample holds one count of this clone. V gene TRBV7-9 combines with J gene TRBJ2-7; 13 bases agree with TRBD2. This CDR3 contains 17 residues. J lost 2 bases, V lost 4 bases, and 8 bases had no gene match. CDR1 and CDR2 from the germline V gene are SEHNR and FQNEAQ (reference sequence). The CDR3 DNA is TGTGCCAGCAGCTCCGAGGGACTAGCGGGGTCTCCCTACGAGCAGTACTTC. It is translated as CASSSEGLAGSPYEQYF.

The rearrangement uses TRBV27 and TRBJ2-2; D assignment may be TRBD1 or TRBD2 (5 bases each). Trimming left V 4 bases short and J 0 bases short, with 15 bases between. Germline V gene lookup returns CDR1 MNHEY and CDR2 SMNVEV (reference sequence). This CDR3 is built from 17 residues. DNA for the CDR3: TGTGCCAGCAGTTCCCCGGGACGGACGACGAACACCGGGGAGCTGTTTTTT. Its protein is CASSSPGRTTNTGELFF.

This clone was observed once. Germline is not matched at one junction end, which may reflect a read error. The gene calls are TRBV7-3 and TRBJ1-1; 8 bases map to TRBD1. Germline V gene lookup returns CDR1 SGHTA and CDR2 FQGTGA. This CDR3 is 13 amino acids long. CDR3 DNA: TGTGCCAGCAGCGTAACAGGGGGCACTGAAGCTTTCTTT. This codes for CASSVTGGTEAFF.